These 21 T cell receptor beta chains share one sample of origin, sequenced in a study of cytomegalovirus exposure and HLA in healthy donors. 60 Vbeta and 13 Jbeta primers were used in PCR. This table comes from immunoSEQ multiplex PCR, and its TCRdb copy is limited to in-frame clones, with some not included. The table includes under 150,000 clones, about four fifths detected once. Specimen: PBMCs. The receptors come from a male donor in good health and CMV-seropositive.

This clone was found a few times. The rearrangement links TRBV4-1 to TRBJ1-5; 9 bases are a match to TRBD1. Germline V gene lookup returns CDR1 MGHRA and CDR2 YSYEKL. The CDR3 sequence is 16 residues long. The trim removed 7 bases at V and 2 bases at J, leaving 9 bases unmatched. The CDR3 nucleotides read TGCGCCAGCACCGAAGGGACAGGGCCTGGCAATCAGCCCCAGCATTTT. It yields the protein CASTEGTGPGNQPQHF.

V is TRBV4-2 and J is TRBJ2-5, with D perhaps matching TRBD2 (5 bases). CDR3 length: 15 residues. CDR1 LGHNA and CDR2 YNFKEQ come from the germline V gene. Trimming stripped 0 bases from V and 5 bases from J, with 13 bases between. The chain's CDR3 is CASSQDQASWETQYF. CDR3 bases: TGTGCCAGCAGCCAAGATCAGGCTAGCTGGGAGACCCAGTACTTC.

The chain recombines TRBV27 with TRBJ1-1, with 8 bases aligning to TRBD1. CDR3 length: 16 amino acids. Germline CDR1 and CDR2: MNHEY and SMNVEV (reference sequence). Trimming cost V 1 base and J 1 base; bases outside gene matches: 5. In nucleotides, the CDR3 is TGTGCCAGCAGTTTATTTCTGGGGACAGGGAACACTGAAGCTTTCTTT. As protein: CASSLFLGTGNTEAFF.

The chain employs TRBV6-4 and TRBJ2-2, with a tentative D call TRBD2 (5 bases). CDR1 and CDR2 from the germline V gene are MRHNA and SNTAGT. CDR3 length equals 13 residues. Trimming cost V 6 bases and J 5 bases, with 10 bases left between them. CDR3 sequence (DNA): TGTGCCAGCAGCCCGGAGGTGACCGGGGAGCTGTTTTTT. This sequence encodes CASSPEVTGELFF.

This chain links TRBV28 with TRBJ2-6; TRBD1 might be the D (6 bases). CDR3 length: 15 amino acids. Germline loops: CDR1 MDHEN, CDR2 SYDVKM. The V and J ends lost 7 bases and 1 base respectively, with 11 bases between them. CDR3 bases: TGTGCCAGCAATAAAGGGACATCTGGGGCCAACGTCCTGACTTTC. Translating it yields CASNKGTSGANVLTF.

The chain is built from TRBV30 and TRBJ2-5; D not certain. V lost 2 bases to trimming and J lost 5 bases, with 6 bases between them. Germline V gene lookup returns CDR1 GTSNPN and CDR2 SVGIG (reference sequence). The length of the CDR3 is 11 residues. Here the CDR3 DNA reads TGTGCCTGGAGTAACGGGGAGACCCAGTACTTC. Protein: CAWSNGETQYF.

The chain employs TRBV7-8 and TRBJ2-1; D remains ambiguous. The CDR3 is 12 amino acids. The germline V gene has CDR1 SGHVS and CDR2 FQNEAQ. Trimming removed 5 bases at V and 6 bases at J, with 8 bases between. CDR3 loop: CASSPRSNEQFF. The CDR3, as DNA: TGTGCCAGCAGCCCCCGGAGCAATGAGCAGTTCTTC.

The chain is built from TRBV5-1 and TRBJ2-2, with 15 bases identical to TRBD2. CDR1 is SGHRS and CDR2 is YFSETQ in the germline V gene. J was trimmed by 5 bases and V by 3 bases; bases with no gene match: 8. The CDR3 totals 18 residues. The DNA of the CDR3 is TGCGCCAGCAGCTACTCCGGGACTAGCGGGAGGCCAACCGGGGAGCTGTTTTTT. It specifies CASSYSGTSGRPTGELFF. Drawing the rest from reference TRBV5-1 and TRBJ2-2, the complete variable domain is KAGVTQTPRYLIKTRGQQVTLSCSPISGHRSVSWYQQTPGQGLQFLFEYFSETQRNKGNFPGRFSGRQFSNSRSEMNVSTLELGDSALYLCASSYSGTSGRPTGELFFGEGSRLTVL.

The V and J genes are TRBV2 and TRBJ2-3; TRBD2 matches 13 bases. V was clipped by 6 bases and J by 7 bases; unmatched bases: 7. The germline V gene encodes CDR1 SNHLY and CDR2 FYNNEI. The CDR3 consists of 15 residues. For the CDR3, the DNA is TGTGCCAGCAGGGCCGGGACTAGCGGGACTCATACGCAGTATTTT. As protein: CASRAGTSGTHTQYF.

The gene calls are TRBV5-1 and TRBJ2-1, with 11 bases lining up with TRBD2. J gave up 2 bases and V 5 bases, and 9 bases lay outside the gene matches. Looked up from germline, CDR1 is SGHRS and CDR2 is YFSETQ. The CDR3 runs to 17 residues. CDR3 nucleotides: TGCGCCAGCAGTCAGGGGCTACTAGCGGGAGCCTACAATGAGCAGTTCTTC. This encodes CASSQGLLAGAYNEQFF.

The chain uses TRBV7-2 and TRBJ2-7; 12 nucleotides align to TRBD2. The CDR3 loop spans 16 amino acids. Germline assignment: CDR1 SGHTA and CDR2 FQGNSA. Germline trimming cut 3 bases from V and 7 bases from J; bases unmatched to any gene: 10. The CDR3 coding sequence is TGTGCCAGCAGCTTTCTAGCGGGAGGGGCCGTAAGGGAGCAGTACTTC. This gives the protein CASSFLAGGAVREQYF.

The V and J genes are TRBV6-5 and TRBJ2-3, with TRBD2 matching over 9 bases. Looked up from germline, CDR1 is MNHEY and CDR2 is SVGAGI. The V and J ends lost 2 bases and 5 bases, in that order; junction bases with no gene match: 5. The CDR3 is 15 amino acids. The CDR3 bases are TGTGCCAGCAGTTACGCGGGAGGGAAGGTAGATACGCAGTATTTT. It yields the protein CASSYAGGKVDTQYF.

The gene calls are TRBV6-5 and TRBJ1-3; TRBD1 agrees at 7 bases. Germline V gene lookup returns CDR1 MNHEY and CDR2 SVGAGI. CDR3 length: 14 residues. V shed 7 bases and J 9 bases; nucleotides not matched to a gene: 12. The CDR3 spells CASIDRAGESTIYF. The DNA for the CDR3 is TGTGCCAGCATCGACAGGGCCGGGGAGAGCACCATATATTTT.

J is TRBJ1-5 and V is TRBV19; TRBD1 might be the D (5 bases). The V gene's germline CDR1 is LNHDA and CDR2 SQIVND (reference sequence). CDR3 length equals 15 residues. V lost 6 bases and J lost 5, with 17 bases in between. In DNA, the CDR3 is TGTGCCAGTAGACCCTGGACACCTCCTGATCAGCCCCAGCATTTT. The encoded protein is CASRPWTPPDQPQHF.

The chain uses TRBV11-2 and TRBJ1-4; perhaps TRBD1 as D (5 bases). The CDR3 length is 15 residues. Trimming shortened V by 2 bases and J by 7 bases, and 14 bases separated the two germline ends. The germline V gene encodes CDR1 SGHAT and CDR2 FQNNGV. CDR3 sequence reads: CASSLSGEGFEKLFF. DNA of the CDR3: TGTGCCAGCAGCTTATCGGGGGAAGGATTTGAAAAACTGTTTTTT.

The genes are TRBV4-1 and TRBJ2-3; 8 nucleotides line up with TRBD1. From germline, CDR1 is MGHRA and CDR2 YSYEKL. The CDR3 is made up of 15 amino acids. With 2 bases clipped from V and 4 bases from J, the junction kept 5 bases outside the gene matches. This CDR3 reads CASSQPDRVPDTQYF. DNA for the CDR3: TGCGCCAGCAGCCAACCGGACAGGGTCCCAGATACGCAGTATTTT.

This clone was seen a few times. The chain uses TRBV6-5 and TRBJ2-2; 9 bases align to TRBD2. Germline CDR1 MNHEY, CDR2 SVGAGI. CDR3 size: 16 residues. Germline trimming cut 4 bases from V and 9 bases from J; bases unmatched to any gene: 12. CDR3 bases: TGTGCCAGCAGTTGGGGGACTAGCACAAGGAATCGGGAGCTGTTTTTT. Its translation is CASSWGTSTRNRELFF.

J is TRBJ1-4 and V is TRBV5-1; D possibly corresponds to TRBD1 (6 bases). CDR3 length: 14 residues. V was clipped by 4 bases and J by 11 bases, with 18 bases between them. Germline V gene data show CDR1 as SGHRS and CDR2 as YFSETQ. The CDR3 DNA is TGCGCCAGCAGCGAACAGGGCCTAAACAATAAACTGTTTTTT. Translating it yields CASSEQGLNNKLFF.

The chain is built from TRBV28 and TRBJ2-7, with TRBD2 matching 7 bases. This CDR3 has 15 amino acids. With V trimmed by 0 bases and J by 3 bases, 5 bases remained unmatched. CDR1 and CDR2 from the germline V gene are MDHEN and SYDVKM. The CDR3 region is CASSLWGGEVYEQYF. CDR3 in DNA: TGTGCCAGCAGTTTATGGGGGGGGGAGGTCTACGAGCAGTACTTC.

The chain combines TRBV6-1 with TRBJ1-2; the match to TRBD1 covers 8 bases. The CDR3 totals 13 residues. Trimming took 0 bases from V and 9 from J; bases not matched to a gene: 3. Per the germline V gene, CDR1 is MNHNS and CDR2 is SASEGT. The CDR3, as DNA: TGTGCCAGCAGTGAAGCCGGGGACAGGCGCTACACCTTC. This translates into CASSEAGDRRYTF.

The CDR3 coding sequence is TGTGCCACCTCGGGGACAGGGGTAATTGGAAACACCATATATTTT. As protein: CATSGTGVIGNTIYF. The chain has TRBV28 and TRBJ1-3; 10 positions match TRBD1. V shed 10 bases, J shed 3 bases, and the junction held 9 bases outside the gene matches. The germline V gene has CDR1 MDHEN and CDR2 SYDVKM. The CDR3 runs to 15 residues.